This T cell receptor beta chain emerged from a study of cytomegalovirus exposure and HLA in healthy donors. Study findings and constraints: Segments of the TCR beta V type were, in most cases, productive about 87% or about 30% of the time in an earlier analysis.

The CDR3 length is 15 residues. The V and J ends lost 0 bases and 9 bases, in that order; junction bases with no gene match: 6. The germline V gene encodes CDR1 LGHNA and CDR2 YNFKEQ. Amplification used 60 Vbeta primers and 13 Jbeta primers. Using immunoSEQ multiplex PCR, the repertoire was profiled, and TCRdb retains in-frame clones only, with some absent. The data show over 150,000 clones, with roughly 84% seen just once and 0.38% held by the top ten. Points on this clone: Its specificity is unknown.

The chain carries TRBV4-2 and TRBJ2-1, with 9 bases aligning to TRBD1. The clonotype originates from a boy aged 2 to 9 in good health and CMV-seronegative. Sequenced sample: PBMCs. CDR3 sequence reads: CASSQEGQGVIEQFF. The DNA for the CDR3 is TGTGCCAGCAGCCAAGAGGGACAGGGTGTGATTGAGCAGTTCTTC.